What follows are 26 T cell receptor beta chains derived from one specimen sequenced in a study of OX40 agonist ivuxolimab in advanced cancers. Data came from immunoSEQ multiplex PCR; TCRdb stores just in-frame clones and leaves some out. This sample carries about 73,000 clones, about nine tenths of them seen once, and the ten largest clones take 0.4% to 0.65%. The sequenced sample was CD4+ or CD8+ T cells sorted from blood, obtained in a trial of the OX40 agonist ivuxolimab. The receptors were gathered from an adult with an advanced solid tumor such as melanoma, head and neck, liver or kidney cancer.

The chain is built from TRBV27 and TRBJ1-2, with D uncertain. The CDR3 is 13 amino acids. Trimming pared 0 bases from V and 2 bases from J, leaving 4 bases between. Germline assignment: CDR1 MNHEY and CDR2 SMNVEV (reference sequence). This CDR3 is CASSLSGNYGYTF. CDR3 sequence (DNA): TGTGCCAGCAGTTTATCAGGAAACTATGGCTACACCTTC.

This clone was recorded only once. The J gene is TRBJ2-5, the V gene TRBV5-6; 12 bases fit TRBD2. CDR3 length equals 17 residues. CDR1 is SGHDT, CDR2 YYEEEE, per germline. Trimming took 1 base from V and 1 from J; bases not matched to a gene: 5. The CDR3: CASSLRLAGVGQETQYF. The DNA of the CDR3 is TGTGCCAGCAGCTTGAGACTAGCGGGAGTAGGCCAAGAGACCCAGTACTTC.

The gene calls are TRBV27 and TRBJ1-1; D possibly corresponds to TRBD1 (5 bases). From germline, CDR1 is MNHEY and CDR2 SMNVEV (reference sequence). Trimming pared 8 bases from V and 7 bases from J, leaving 11 bases between. The CDR3 is made up of 11 amino acids. The CDR3 here is CASWRDGEAFF. The CDR3 DNA sequence: TGTGCCAGCTGGAGGGACGGTGAAGCTTTCTTT.

This clone was counted a single time. The V and J genes are TRBV19 and TRBJ2-7, with D possibly TRBD1 on 5 matching bases. The V gene lost 7 bases and the J gene lost 2 bases, with 15 bases spanning the gap. This CDR3 comprises 14 residues. Germline V gene sequence: CDR1 LNHDA, CDR2 SQIVND (reference sequence). The CDR3 spells CASTPRAGTYEQYF. The CDR3 DNA is TGTGCCAGTACCCCCAGGGCAGGGACCTACGAGCAGTACTTC.

This chain uses TRBV30 with TRBJ1-5; D gene uncertain. V lost 0 bases, J lost 0 bases, and 21 bases lay in between. In germline, CDR1 is GTSNPN, CDR2 SVGIG (reference sequence). This CDR3 has 19 residues. The CDR3 sequence is CAWSVRSVVSENSNQPQHF. CDR3 in DNA: TGTGCCTGGAGTGTACGGAGTGTAGTATCAGAGAATAGCAATCAGCCCCAGCATTTT.

The chain is built from TRBV5-1 and TRBJ1-3; TRBD1 agrees at 11 bases. J gave up 2 bases and V 4 bases, and 8 bases lay outside the gene matches. This CDR3 comprises 17 residues. The V gene's germline CDR1 is SGHRS and CDR2 YFSETQ. The CDR3 DNA is TGCGCCAGCAGCCCAGGGACAGGGGGGATACCTGGAAACACCATATATTTT. It codes for CASSPGTGGIPGNTIYF.

The chain combines TRBV25-1 with TRBJ2-5; D unclear. The CDR3 is 12 residues long. V shed 6 bases and J shed 4 bases, with 9 bases lying between them. Germline CDR1 MGHDK, CDR2 SYGVNS. The CDR3 DNA is TGTGCCAGCAGCCGAGAGACAGAGACCCAGTACTTC. It specifies CASSRETETQYF.

V and J are TRBV5-5 and TRBJ2-3; possible D gene TRBD1, 5 bases. Germline values: CDR1 SGHKS, CDR2 YYEKEE (reference sequence). The CDR3 runs 13 residues. Trimming removed 2 bases from V and 4 bases from J, with 8 bases in between. This CDR3 reads CASSFKGSDTQYF. CDR3 sequence (DNA): TGTGCCAGCAGCTTCAAGGGGTCAGATACGCAGTATTTT.

This clone was observed a single time. The chain links TRBV27 to TRBJ1-1; D unclear. This CDR3 spans 16 amino acids. The germline CDR1 and CDR2 sequences are MNHEY and SMNVEV (reference sequence). V gave up 5 bases and J gave up 10 bases, with 26 bases separating them. The DNA of the CDR3 is TGTGCCAGCAGTGATTCCATGTTAGGCCAGGCCGGAGCAGCTTTCTTT. Translation: CASSDSMLGQAGAAFF.

The chain links TRBV5-1 to TRBJ1-5; tentative D call: TRBD1 (5 bases). Trimming removed 1 base at V and 3 bases at J, with 11 bases between. The CDR3 consists of 15 residues. Per the germline V gene, CDR1 is SGHRS and CDR2 is YFSETQ. This chain's CDR3 is CASSLWGGYNQPQHF. CDR3 nucleotides: TGCGCCAGCAGCTTGTGGGGGGGGTACAATCAGCCCCAGCATTTT. Supplemented by reference TRBV5-1 and TRBJ1-5, the full variable domain reads KAGVTQTPRYLIKTRGQQVTLSCSPISGHRSVSWYQQTPGQGLQFLFEYFSETQRNKGNFPGRFSGRQFSNSRSEMNVSTLELGDSALYLCASSLWGGYNQPQHFGDGTRLSIL.

The rearrangement uses TRBV19 and TRBJ1-2; D is ambiguous. The V gene lost 4 bases and the J gene lost 0 bases, with 12 bases spanning the gap. Per germline, CDR1 LNHDA and CDR2 SQIVND (reference sequence). CDR3 length: 15 amino acids. The DNA for the CDR3 is TGTGCCAGTAGTAGCCCAGCCAGTGCTAACTATGGCTACACCTTC. It encodes CASSSPASANYGYTF. The variable domain in full, with the rest retrieved from reference TRBV19 and TRBJ1-2, is DGGITQSPKYLFRKEGQNVTLSCEQNLNHDAMYWYRQDPGQGLRLIYYSQIVNDFQKGDIAEGYSVSREKKESFPLTVTSAQKNPTAFYLCASSSPASANYGYTFGSGTRLTVV.

The chain uses TRBV7-3 and TRBJ2-3; D is unresolved. V was clipped by 5 bases and J by 2 bases, with 8 bases between them. This CDR3 has 13 residues. Germline CDR1 and CDR2: SGHTA and FQGTGA. The CDR3 sequence: CASSLNPTDTQYF. CDR3 coding DNA: TGTGCCAGCAGCCTAAATCCCACAGATACGCAGTATTTT.

The V call is TRBV28, the J call TRBJ2-3; D possibly corresponds to TRBD1 (6 bases). CDR1 MDHEN and CDR2 SYDVKM come from the germline V gene. Trimming pared 6 bases from V and 4 bases from J, leaving 8 bases between. The CDR3 covers 12 residues. CDR3 coding DNA: TGTGCCAGCAGAACAGGGCCAGATACGCAGTATTTT. This encodes CASRTGPDTQYF.

This clone has a handful of counts. The chain uses TRBV19 and TRBJ1-5, with TRBD1 as a possible D gene (5 bases). CDR1 and CDR2 from the germline V gene are LNHDA and SQIVND (reference sequence). V shed 8 bases and J shed 4 bases, with 12 bases lying between them. The CDR3 totals 13 residues. In DNA, the CDR3 is TGTGCCAGTCAGACAGTAGTAAATCAGCCCCAGCATTTT. Translated, it gives CASQTVVNQPQHF.

V usage is TRBV19 and J usage is TRBJ1-3, with D unresolved. CDR3 size: 15 residues. The V gene's germline CDR1 is LNHDA and CDR2 SQIVND (reference sequence). V was pared by 5 bases and J by 5 bases, with 16 bases between. The CDR3 nucleotides are TGTGCCAGTAGTGCCACCCTCAATACACGAAACACCATATATTTT. It translates to CASSATLNTRNTIYF.

The J gene is TRBJ2-1, the V gene TRBV7-2; D is unresolved. This CDR3 region has 14 residues. Germline V CDR1 and CDR2: SGHTA, FQGNSA. The V end was cut by 1 base, the J end by 8 bases, with 12 bases between. The CDR3 bases are TGTGCCAGCAGCTTAGTTTCTAGTTTCCATGAGCAGTTCTTC. Translation: CASSLVSSFHEQFF.

The chain couples TRBV7-8 to TRBJ2-1; D gene unclear. This CDR3 comprises 11 residues. The germline V gene encodes CDR1 SGHVS and CDR2 FQNEAQ. V lost 5 bases and J lost 8, with 7 bases in between. Written as DNA, the CDR3 is TGTGCCAGCAGCCTGGCGGATGAGCAGTTCTTC. Protein: CASSLADEQFF.

The chain couples TRBV4-1 to TRBJ2-3; D might be TRBD1 (5 bases). The V end lost 4 bases, the J end lost 0 bases, and 20 bases lay between the germline ends. The CDR3 totals 18 residues. Per the germline V gene, CDR1 is MGHRA and CDR2 is YSYEKL. CDR3: CASSPLGRIPGSTDTQYF. The CDR3 DNA follows: TGCGCCAGCAGCCCTTTAGGCAGGATCCCAGGGAGCACAGATACGCAGTATTTT.

This clone is a singleton in its sample. This chain connects TRBV11-2 to TRBJ2-1; D may match TRBD1 or TRBD2 (5 bases each). The CDR3 loop spans 15 amino acids. Germline V gene data show CDR1 as SGHAT and CDR2 as FQNNGV. Trimming took off 5 bases at V and 4 bases at J, with 15 bases between the two ends. CDR3 protein: CASSRVLGGYNEQFF. The CDR3 DNA reads as TGTGCCAGCAGCCGGGTACTTGGGGGTTACAATGAGCAGTTCTTC. The variable domain in full, completed from reference TRBV11-2 and TRBJ2-1, reads EAGVAQSPRYKIIEKRQSVAFWCNPISGHATLYWYQQILGQGPKLLIQFQNNGVVDDSQLPKDRFSAERLKGVDSTLKIQPAKLEDSAVYLCASSRVLGGYNEQFFGPGTRLTVL.

The gene calls are TRBV7-9 and TRBJ2-1; D gene uncertain. In germline, CDR1 is SEHNR, CDR2 FQNEAQ (reference sequence). V shed 5 bases and J shed 6 bases, with 11 bases lying between them. The CDR3 loop spans 13 amino acids. The CDR3 DNA sequence: TGTGCCAGCAGCCTGGAGTCACTCAATGAGCAGTTCTTC. It encodes CASSLESLNEQFF.

This chain uses TRBV19 with TRBJ1-5; TRBD1 agrees at 8 bases. Losses at the gene ends were 2 bases for V and 1 base for J; bases not matched to a gene: 16. In germline, CDR1 is LNHDA, CDR2 SQIVND (reference sequence). The CDR3 loop spans 20 amino acids. CDR3 nucleotide sequence: TGTGCCAGTAGTATACGGACAGGGTCTTTCATATCCCGAAGCAATCAGCCCCAGCATTTT. It specifies CASSIRTGSFISRSNQPQHF.

The CDR3 sequence is CASTDSADTQYF. The CDR3 region has the DNA TGTGCCAGCACCGACTCCGCAGATACGCAGTATTTT. The genes are TRBV28 and TRBJ2-3; no reliable D call. This CDR3 comprises 12 residues. The V gene's germline CDR1 is MDHEN and CDR2 SYDVKM. Trimming took 7 bases from V and 4 from J, leaving 9 bases between them. Variable domain in full (rest from reference TRBV28 and TRBJ2-3): DVKVTQSSRYLVKRTGEKVFLECVQDMDHENMFWYRQDPGLGLRLIYFSYDVKMKEKGDIPEGYSVSREKKERFSLILESASTNQTSMYLCASTDSADTQYFGPGTRLTVL.

The gene calls are TRBV10-2 and TRBJ1-4; a possible D gene is TRBD1 (5 bases). Germline loops: CDR1 WSHSY, CDR2 SAAADI. V gave up 4 bases and J gave up 0 bases, with 12 bases separating them. The length of the CDR3 is 16 residues. The DNA for the CDR3 is TGCGCCAGCAGTGCGGGGCGGAGTGCAACTAATGAAAAACTGTTTTTT. This translates into CASSAGRSATNEKLFF.

The genes are TRBV29-1 and TRBJ1-4; maybe TRBD1 (5 bases). Germline CDR1 reads SQVTM; CDR2 reads ANQGSEA. Trimming removed 7 bases at V and 7 bases at J, with 13 bases between. This CDR3 has 12 residues. The DNA for the CDR3 is TGCAGCGGTCGGGACGGTGTTGAAAAACTGTTTTTT. Encoded protein: CSGRDGVEKLFF.

The chain couples TRBV2 to TRBJ1-2, with D perhaps matching TRBD1 (5 bases). The CDR3 totals 14 residues. V lost 6 bases and J 3 bases, leaving 14 bases between the germline ends. Per germline, CDR1 SNHLY and CDR2 FYNNEI. CDR3 coding DNA: TGTGCCAGCAGGGGAGTTTCGGGGGACTATGGCTACACCTTC. Its translation: CASRGVSGDYGYTF.

The genes are TRBV5-4 and TRBJ2-2; D is unclear. Germline CDR1 is SGHNT and CDR2 is YYREEE (reference sequence). The CDR3 consists of 14 residues. V was shortened by 0 bases and J by 4 bases, with 7 bases between the two germline ends. The DNA of the CDR3 is TGTGCCAGCAGCTTGGTTCAACCCACCGGGGAGCTGTTTTTT. Translation gives CASSLVQPTGELFF.